This entry is about one TCR beta chain. This clonotype came up a few times. Its specific antigen is unknown. No per-base quality is available; no much larger clone lies one base away. The sample originates from a study of T cell repertoires in cytomegalovirus infection (dated by TCRdb to the late 2010s). As for the study more broadly: The HLA type of each donor mattered for the analysis, because public TCR beta signatures pointed to carriage of CMV infection along with the matching HLA type.

The study at large found these results: In the ex vivo response, HLA-C-restricted CMV-specific TCR beta clonotypes were dominant, and in two of eight donors the single most frequent clonotype came from this HLA-C-restricted group. Cumulative frequency of public TCR beta family members discriminated carriers of CMV infection plus the relevant HLA type in this cohort and an independent approximately 350-donor cohort.

Reading the germline V gene gives CDR1 SGHTA and CDR2 FQGNSA. From the cysteine up to the phenylalanine, the CDR3 has a length of 14 residues. Only CDR3 DNA remains: 42 bases, in frame from the first base. The germline ends are 9 bases apart after V is trimmed by 1 base and J by 3 bases. These reads were obtained on an Illumina HiSeq 1500. The public reads were reanalyzed by TCRdb: fastp trimming at Q25, MiXCR alignment, in-frame beta chains only. One record per CDR3 amino acid sequence lists the most common genes and DNA. A total of some 680,000 distinct CDR3 sequences appear in this sample, roughly a third of them only once. The ten largest clones take up around 2.8% of the sample.

The chain joins TRBV7-2 to TRBJ1-2, with TRBD1 perhaps the D gene, on 5 matching bases. The receptor's source is a human donor in good health (CMV status not recorded). Some clones in this sample may be carry-over from other donors' samples. The sequenced material came from PBMCs. The CDR3 here reads CASSLVGRDYGYTF. The DNA sequence is given as TGTGCCAGCAGCTTAGTGGGCAGGGACTATGGCTACACCTTC.